One sample yielded the 14 T cell receptor beta chains listed below, sequenced in a study of OX40 agonist ivuxolimab in advanced cancers. The library was produced with the immunoSEQ multiplex PCR assay. TCRdb obtained this table from immuneACCESS and retained in-frame rearrangements with V and J assigned. These tables miss some clones; where compared with another copy, unresolved V genes account for less than half of the shortfall, and the remainder is unexplained. The table for this sample lists tens of thousands of clones; approximately 82% of them were counted only once. The ten largest clones take up just under 5% of the sample. Sequencing used CD4+ or CD8+ T cells sorted from blood, obtained in a trial of the OX40 agonist ivuxolimab. The source of these receptors is an adult with an advanced solid tumor such as melanoma, head and neck, liver or kidney cancer.

The J gene is TRBJ2-2, the V gene TRBV4-1, with unresolved D. Germline V CDR1 and CDR2: MGHRA, YSYEKL. V lost 0 bases and J 1 base, leaving 12 bases between the germline ends. The CDR3 is 17 residues long. In DNA, the CDR3 is TGCGCCAGCAGCCAAGATTTCGTGACTTTGAACACCGGGGAGCTGTTTTTT. Its translation: CASSQDFVTLNTGELFF.

V and J are TRBV29-1 and TRBJ2-1, with a possible D match to TRBD1 (6 bases). CDR1 is SQVTM and CDR2 is ANQGSEA in the germline V gene. Trimming left V 7 bases short and J 8 bases short, with 15 bases between. The CDR3 is made up of 12 amino acids. CDR3 coding DNA: TGCAGCGAGAAATCAGGGGTCGATGAGCAGTTCTTC. Translated, it gives CSEKSGVDEQFF.

This clone appeared once. Here the CDR3 DNA reads TGTGCCAGCAGCGCGCAAACTCAAAGCACAGATACGCAGTATTTT. This gives the protein CASSAQTQSTDTQYF. The chain joins TRBV2 to TRBJ2-3; no clear D. The V end lost 6 bases, the J end lost 0 bases, and 13 bases lay between the germline ends. CDR1 and CDR2 (germline): SNHLY, FYNNEI. CDR3 length: 15 residues. Full variable domain (rest looked up from reference TRBV2 and TRBJ2-3): EPEVTQTPSHQVTQMGQEVILRCVPISNHLYFYWYRQILGQKVEFLVSFYNNEISEKSEIFDDQFSVERPDGSNFTLKIRSTKLEDSAMYFCASSAQTQSTDTQYFGPGTRLTVL.

This chain connects TRBV11-3 to TRBJ2-1, with D possibly matching TRBD2 (7 bases). The CDR3 runs 19 residues. The germline V gene encodes CDR1 SGHNT and CDR2 YENEEA. Trimming pared 1 base from V and 6 bases from J, leaving 25 bases between. This CDR3 is CASSLVEGGGQVPANEQFF. The DNA for the CDR3 is TGTGCCAGCAGCTTAGTAGAAGGGGGGGGCCAGGTGCCGGCCAATGAGCAGTTCTTC.

The chain couples TRBV5-6 to TRBJ2-1; TRBD2 might be the D (5 bases). This CDR3 is 12 amino acids long. Per the germline V gene, CDR1 is SGHDT and CDR2 is YYEEEE. V lost 5 bases and J 8 bases, leaving 11 bases between the germline ends. In nucleotides, the CDR3 is TGTGCCAGCAGTTTCCAGAGGGATGAGCAGTTCTTC. Translated: CASSFQRDEQFF. Supplemented by reference TRBV5-6 and TRBJ2-1, the full variable domain reads DAGVTQSPTHLIKTRGQQVTLRCSPKSGHDTVSWYQQALGQGPQFIFQYYEEEERQRGNFPDRFSGHQFPNYSSELNVNALLLGDSALYLCASSFQRDEQFFGPGTRLTVL.

The chain carries TRBV10-3 and TRBJ1-1; possibly TRBD1 for D (6 bases). Germline CDR1 and CDR2: ENHRY and SYGVKD. The V end was cut by 3 bases, the J end by 3 bases, with 14 bases between. This CDR3 comprises 15 residues. CDR3 DNA: TGTGCCATCAGTGAAGGGCAGGCAGGGGACACTGAAGCTTTCTTT. As protein: CAISEGQAGDTEAFF.

Worth noting for this clone: Within the sample, other DNA sequences also encode this same CDR3. The chain recombines TRBV7-3 with TRBJ2-3, with TRBD2 matching 10 bases. With 5 bases clipped from V and 1 base from J, the junction kept 0 bases outside the gene matches. The CDR3 has 14 amino acids. Germline V gives CDR1 SGHTA, CDR2 FQGTGA. Here the CDR3 reads CASSLAGGTDTQYF. CDR3 in DNA: TGTGCCAGCAGCCTAGCGGGGGGCACAGATACGCAGTATTTT.

The genes are TRBV6-6 and TRBJ2-3; D gene unclear. The CDR3 loop spans 12 amino acids. V lost 2 bases and J lost 6, with 6 bases in between. Germline V gene lookup returns CDR1 MNHNY and CDR2 SVGAGI (reference sequence). CDR3: CASSYGRDTQYF. As DNA, the CDR3 is TGTGCCAGCAGTTACGGTCGGGATACGCAGTATTTT.

The rearrangement uses TRBV25-1 and TRBJ2-5; the D is unclear. In germline, CDR1 is MGHDK, CDR2 SYGVNS. Deletions cut 3 bases from V and 5 bases from J, with 10 bases between. The CDR3 contains 13 residues. The CDR3 loop is CASSDRVLETQYF. CDR3 sequence (DNA): TGTGCCAGCAGTGATCGGGTGCTGGAGACCCAGTACTTC.

The chain carries TRBV29-1 and TRBJ2-3; D may be TRBD1 (5 bases). The CDR3 sequence is 17 residues long. Between the trimmed V and J ends, which lost 1 base and 3 bases, there was a span of 20 bases. Germline V gene sequence: CDR1 SQVTM, CDR2 ANQGSEA. CDR3: CSVEGFDGQGVTDTQYF. The DNA for the CDR3 is TGCAGCGTTGAAGGATTCGACGGGCAGGGCGTGACAGATACGCAGTATTTT.

Only a few counts were recorded for this clone. This chain uses TRBV6-1 with TRBJ1-5; 11 bases map to TRBD1. The CDR3 extends over 21 amino acids. J was trimmed by 0 bases and V by 2 bases; bases with no gene match: 15. In germline, CDR1 is MNHNS, CDR2 SASEGT. CDR3 coding DNA: TGTGCCAGCAGTGAACACCTTTGTAGGGACAGGGGGATTGATAGCAATCAGCCCCAGCATTTT. Encoded protein: CASSEHLCRDRGIDSNQPQHF.

This clone has more than one count but fewer than ten. In the same sample, other DNA sequences code for this CDR3. The rearrangement uses TRBV6-5 and TRBJ1-2; 8 nucleotides agree with TRBD1. V was clipped by 4 bases and J by 8 bases; unmatched bases: 3. Germline V CDR1 and CDR2: MNHEY, SVGAGI. The CDR3 extends over 12 amino acids. The chain's CDR3 is CASSSGGDGYTF. In DNA, the CDR3 is TGTGCCAGCAGTTCAGGGGGCGACGGCTACACCTTC.

The CDR3 nucleotides read TGTGCCAGCAGCTTTTATCTCTCCAGAGAGATGAGACAGGGAAGCTACGAGCAGTACTTC. Residues: CASSFYLSREMRQGSYEQYF. The chain links TRBV13 to TRBJ2-7; 7 positions match TRBD1. CDR1 and CDR2 (germline): PRHDT, FYEKMQ (reference sequence). V lost 3 bases, J lost 3 bases, and 23 bases stayed unmatched. The CDR3 length is 20 residues.

The rearrangement joins TRBV13 to TRBJ2-1, with D possibly matching TRBD1 (6 bases). V lost 3 bases to trimming and J lost 7 bases, with 16 bases between them. This CDR3 is built from 15 residues. Germline-derived CDR1 and CDR2 are PRHDT and FYEKMQ (reference sequence). The CDR3 spells CASSFLDRLLNEQFF. DNA for the CDR3: TGTGCCAGCAGCTTTTTGGACAGACTACTGAATGAGCAGTTCTTC.